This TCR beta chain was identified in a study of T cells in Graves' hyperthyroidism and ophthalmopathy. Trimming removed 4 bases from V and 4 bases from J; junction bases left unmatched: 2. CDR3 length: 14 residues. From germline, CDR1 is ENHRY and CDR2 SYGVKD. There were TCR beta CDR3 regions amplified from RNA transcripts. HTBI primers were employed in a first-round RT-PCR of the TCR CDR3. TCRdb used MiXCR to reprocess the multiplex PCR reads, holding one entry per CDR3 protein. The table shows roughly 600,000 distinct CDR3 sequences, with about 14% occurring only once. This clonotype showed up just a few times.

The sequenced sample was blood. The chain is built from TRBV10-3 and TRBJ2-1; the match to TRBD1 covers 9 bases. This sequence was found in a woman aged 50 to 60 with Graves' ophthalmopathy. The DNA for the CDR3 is TGTGCCATCAGTGTACAGGGGGCTTACAATGAGCAGTTCTTC. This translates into CAISVQGAYNEQFF.